This T cell receptor (beta chain) is from a study of Ad26.COV2.S vaccination and SARS-CoV-2 variants. Profiling relied on immunoSEQ multiplex PCR, and the TCRdb table lists in-frame clones only, not all of them. The repertoire consists of about 680,000 clones, with more than 80% occurring once and the leading ten covering around 1.4%. The length of the CDR3 is 16 residues. Trimming removed 2 bases from V and 0 bases from J, with 10 bases in between. Per the germline V gene, CDR1 is SEHNR and CDR2 is FQNEAQ (reference sequence). Treatment reported: approximately 18 received Ad26.COV2.S at low or high dose, single or two shots; 5 received placebo; per-sample allocation not given. Following the first vaccine or placebo injection, samples were taken on day 63.

This sample comprised peripheral blood, obtained in a trial of Ad26.COV2.S vaccine versus placebo. This TCR was sampled from a person between 18 and 60 years old who received the Ad26.COV2.S COVID-19 vaccine or a placebo. The V and J genes are TRBV7-9 and TRBJ2-2; weak D call: TRBD1 (5 bases). Here the CDR3 DNA reads TGTGCCAGCAGCTTACCGACAGTCACGAACACCGGGGAGCTGTTTTTT. It yields the protein CASSLPTVTNTGELFF.